The 21 T cell receptor beta chains below come from one sample, sequenced in a study of shared clonotypes between healthy human individuals. Clones were sequenced by immunoSEQ multiplex PCR, and TCRdb holds only the in-frame ones, with some missing. The table has some 2 million clones, about 95% seen once; the top ten hold approximately 1%. Only CD45RO-negative cells positively selected for CCR7 counted as naive CD8 cells, so terminally differentiated effector memory CD45RA+ cells were excluded. The source material was naive CD8+ T cells sorted from blood. The source of these receptors is a man aged 18-30 years in good health.

The V gene is TRBV15, the J gene TRBJ1-5; TRBD1 matches 7 bases. This CDR3 spans 16 amino acids. Germline CDR1 reads LNHNV; CDR2 reads YYDKDF (reference sequence). The V gene end was trimmed by 0 bases and the J gene end by 3 bases; junction bases not matched to a gene: 5. The CDR3 nucleotides read TGTGCCACCAGCAGAGATGAGGGGGCACCCAATCAGCCCCAGCATTTT. It specifies CATSRDEGAPNQPQHF.

This chain connects TRBV7-9 to TRBJ2-5; 9 bases line up with TRBD1. Trimming cost V 2 bases and J 9 bases; bases outside gene matches: 10. Germline V lookup: CDR1 SEHNR, CDR2 FQNEAQ (reference sequence). The CDR3 runs 15 residues. CDR3 DNA sequence: TGTGCCAGCAGCTTATATACAGGGGGCATTCCCCCCCAGTACTTC. Its translation is CASSLYTGGIPPQYF.

As regards this clone: This sample includes further DNA sequences coding for the same CDR3. The CDR3 here is CASSPGSYEQYF. Here the CDR3 DNA reads TGTGCCAGCAGCCCCGGGAGCTACGAGCAGTACTTC. This chain joins TRBV27 and TRBJ2-7; D may be TRBD2 (6 bases). With 6 bases removed from V and 3 bases from J, the gap between germline ends came to 9 bases. The CDR3 covers 12 residues. The germline CDR1 and CDR2 sequences are MNHEY and SMNVEV (reference sequence).

The V gene is TRBV6-5, the J gene TRBJ1-2; D gene uncertain. In germline, CDR1 is MNHEY, CDR2 SVGAGI. This CDR3 is 14 amino acids long. V shed 0 bases and J shed 8 bases, with 13 bases lying between them. The CDR3 region is CASSYSEGGIGYTF. The CDR3 nucleotides read TGTGCCAGCAGTTACTCGGAGGGAGGAATCGGCTACACCTTC.

Details on this clone: Other nucleotide sequences from this sample produce the same CDR3. The genes are TRBV19 and TRBJ1-1, with D unresolved. The germline CDR1 and CDR2 sequences are LNHDA and SQIVND (reference sequence). The V gene lost 1 base and the J gene lost 5 bases, with 8 bases spanning the gap. The CDR3 covers 13 residues. CDR3 nucleotide sequence: TGTGCCAGTAGTATAGCCCCGGGGACTGAAGCTTTCTTT. This sequence encodes CASSIAPGTEAFF.

V and J are TRBV4-1 and TRBJ2-3; 10 bases map to TRBD2. This CDR3 region has 16 residues. The V and J ends lost 2 bases and 3 bases, in that order; junction bases with no gene match: 5. Germline lookup yields CDR1 MGHRA and CDR2 YSYEKL. CDR3 sequence (DNA): TGCGCCAGCAGCCAATCTCTAGCGGGAGCTACAGATACGCAGTATTTT. Its protein is CASSQSLAGATDTQYF.

V gene TRBV7-9 combines with J gene TRBJ1-4, with 10 bases that match TRBD1. This CDR3 has 15 amino acids. Germline trimming cut 5 bases from V and 7 bases from J; bases unmatched to any gene: 7. The V gene's germline CDR1 is SEHNR and CDR2 FQNEAQ (reference sequence). CDR3 amino acids: CASSPRQGASEKLFF. The CDR3 DNA sequence: TGTGCCAGCAGCCCACGACAGGGGGCTTCTGAAAAACTGTTTTTT.

The chain uses TRBV14 and TRBJ1-6; 7 nucleotides agree with TRBD1. Germline loops: CDR1 SGHDN, CDR2 FVKESK. J was trimmed by 7 bases and V by 4 bases; bases with no gene match: 1. This CDR3 has 13 amino acids. The CDR3 here is CASSPRGNSPLHF. The CDR3 DNA follows: TGTGCCAGCAGCCCCAGGGGGAATTCACCCCTCCACTTT.

This clone was observed once. The chain is built from TRBV11-2 and TRBJ2-7; 9 nucleotides agree with TRBD1. Germline assignment: CDR1 SGHAT and CDR2 FQNNGV. There are 15 residues in the CDR3. With V trimmed by 8 bases and J by 1 base, 9 bases remained unmatched. CDR3 protein: CASSDTGQGSYEQYF. CDR3 DNA: TGTGCCAGCTCCGATACCGGACAGGGGTCCTACGAGCAGTACTTC.

This clone has only one observation. The rearrangement links TRBV25-1 to TRBJ1-4; a weak D match, TRBD1 (5 bases). Germline CDR1 MGHDK, CDR2 SYGVNS. The CDR3 has 15 amino acids. The V gene lost 1 base and the J gene lost 8 bases, with 14 bases spanning the gap. The CDR3 reads CASSEFGGRDEKLFF. The CDR3 nucleotides are TGTGCCAGCAGTGAATTTGGGGGAAGGGACGAAAAACTGTTTTTT.

V is TRBV27 and J is TRBJ2-5; no clear D gene. V dropped 3 bases and J dropped 4 bases, with 9 bases sitting between them. CDR1 and CDR2 (germline): MNHEY, SMNVEV (reference sequence). CDR3 length equals 13 residues. CDR3 sequence: CASSLWNGETQYF. CDR3 in DNA: TGTGCCAGCAGTTTGTGGAACGGAGAGACCCAGTACTTC.

On this clone: Additional DNA sequences in this sample encode the identical CDR3. The chain recombines TRBV9 with TRBJ1-1; D gene uncertain. Trimming removed 0 bases from V and 4 bases from J, with 7 bases in between. Germline CDR1 reads SGDLS; CDR2 reads YYNGEE. The CDR3 has 13 amino acids. The CDR3 is CASSVGGFTEAFF. CDR3 bases: TGTGCCAGCAGCGTAGGTGGCTTCACTGAAGCTTTCTTT.

The chain combines TRBV7-8 with TRBJ2-3, with 8 bases identical to TRBD2. This CDR3 region has 16 residues. V was clipped by 5 bases and J by 2 bases; unmatched bases: 9. CDR1 and CDR2 from the germline V gene are SGHVS and FQNEAQ. The CDR3 here is CASSPYGGADTDTQYF. The CDR3 DNA is TGTGCCAGCAGCCCCTACGGGGGGGCTGACACAGATACGCAGTATTTT.

Notes on this clone: Within the sample, other DNA sequences also encode this same CDR3. The chain carries TRBV9 and TRBJ1-5; no firm D call. V was clipped by 0 bases and J by 1 base, with 5 bases between them. Germline CDR1 is SGDLS and CDR2 is YYNGEE. The CDR3 consists of 14 residues. The CDR3 spells CASSVGGSNQPQHF. Written as DNA, the CDR3 is TGTGCCAGCAGCGTAGGAGGGAGCAATCAGCCCCAGCATTTT.

The chain has TRBV4-1 and TRBJ2-1; no clear D. V was pared by 2 bases and J by 7 bases, with 18 bases between. The CDR3 spans 16 residues. Germline loops: CDR1 MGHRA, CDR2 YSYEKL. CDR3 DNA sequence: TGCGCCAGCAGCCAACAGTTCCCCGACACGTTTAATGAGCAGTTCTTC. Translating it yields CASSQQFPDTFNEQFF.

This clone has just one count. The genes are TRBV11-1 and TRBJ2-1; 8 bases map to TRBD1. J gave up 1 base and V 5 bases, and 1 base lay outside the gene matches. This CDR3 region has 14 residues. Germline V gives CDR1 SGHAT, CDR2 FQDESV (reference sequence). The CDR3 bases are TGTGCCAGCAGCCACAGGGGGTCCTACAATGAGCAGTTCTTC. Protein product: CASSHRGSYNEQFF.

The chain combines TRBV10-2 with TRBJ2-3, with 7 bases fitting TRBD1. The CDR3 has 16 residues. CDR1 WSHSY and CDR2 SAAADI come from the germline V gene. Germline trimming cut 2 bases from V and 4 bases from J; bases unmatched to any gene: 9. CDR3 amino acids: CASSEPSTGRADTQYF. CDR3 sequence (DNA): TGCGCCAGCAGTGAGCCATCGACAGGGCGGGCAGATACGCAGTATTTT.

J is TRBJ1-6 and V is TRBV7-9; 7 nucleotides match TRBD1. This CDR3 is 15 amino acids long. CDR1 and CDR2 (germline): SEHNR, FQNEAQ (reference sequence). J gave up 7 bases and V 1 base, and 4 bases lay outside the gene matches. CDR3: CASSLVQGWNSPLHF. The CDR3 DNA is TGTGCCAGCAGCTTAGTACAGGGGTGGAATTCACCCCTCCACTTT. The entire variable domain, with the rest obtained from reference TRBV7-9 and TRBJ1-6, is as follows: DTGVSQNPRHKITKRGQNVTFRCDPISEHNRLYWYRQTLGQGPEFLTYFQNEAQLEKSRLLSDRFSAERPKGSFSTLEIQRTEQGDSAMYLCASSLVQGWNSPLHFGNGTRLTVT.

The V call is TRBV5-4, the J call TRBJ1-2; the D is unclear. This CDR3 spans 13 amino acids. The V gene lost 3 bases and the J gene lost 6 bases, with 12 bases spanning the gap. Per germline, CDR1 SGHNT and CDR2 YYREEE (reference sequence). The CDR3 DNA reads TGTGCCAGCAGCTCGGGCCCGGCGGATGGCTACACCTTC. Translating it yields CASSSGPADGYTF.

The chain is built from TRBV4-1 and TRBJ2-5, with D tentatively TRBD2 (5 bases). CDR1 and CDR2 from the germline V gene are MGHRA and YSYEKL. The CDR3 runs 16 residues. V was trimmed by 4 bases and J by 2 bases, leaving 17 bases between them. CDR3 loop: CASSLSPLVAQETQYF. The DNA of the CDR3 is TGCGCCAGCAGCCTTTCGCCACTAGTGGCACAAGAGACCCAGTACTTC.

The chain uses TRBV6-6 and TRBJ1-5; TRBD1 agrees at 10 bases. The CDR3 is 16 residues long. After removal of 6 bases from V and 5 bases from J, the junction contained 10 bases not matched to a gene. Per germline, CDR1 MNHNY and CDR2 SVGAGI (reference sequence). DNA of the CDR3: TGTGCCAGCAGCATGTGGGGGACAGGGGACCATCAGCCCCAGCATTTT. Translation: CASSMWGTGDHQPQHF.